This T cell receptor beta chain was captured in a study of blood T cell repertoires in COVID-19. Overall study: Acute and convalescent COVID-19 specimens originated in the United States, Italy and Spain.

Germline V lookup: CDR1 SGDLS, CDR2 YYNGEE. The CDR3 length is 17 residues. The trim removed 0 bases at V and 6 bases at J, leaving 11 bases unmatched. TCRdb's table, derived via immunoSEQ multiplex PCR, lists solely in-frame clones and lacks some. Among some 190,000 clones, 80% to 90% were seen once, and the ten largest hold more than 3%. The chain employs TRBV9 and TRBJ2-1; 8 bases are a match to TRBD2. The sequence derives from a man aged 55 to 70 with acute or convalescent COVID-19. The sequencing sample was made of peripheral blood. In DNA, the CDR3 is TGTGCCAGCAGCGTAGGTCCCACGGGAGGGCCGTTCAATGAGCAGTTCTTC. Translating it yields CASSVGPTGGPFNEQFF.